Shown below are 10 T cell receptor beta chains from a single sample sequenced in a study of OX40 agonist ivuxolimab in advanced cancers. The library was obtained by the immunoSEQ multiplex PCR assay. Drawn from immuneACCESS, this table holds only the in-frame rearrangements with V and J called that TCRdb kept. Clones are partly lost; checked studies trace under half to an unresolved V gene and leave the rest unexplained. This sample is represented by about 88,000 clones; about 87% of them were singletons. The ten largest clones take up around 1.6% of the sample. This specimen consisted of CD4+ or CD8+ T cells sorted from blood, obtained in a trial of the OX40 agonist ivuxolimab. The source is an adult with an advanced solid tumor such as melanoma, head and neck, liver or kidney cancer.

The genes are TRBV5-6 and TRBJ2-7; D is perhaps TRBD1 (6 bases). V was shortened by 3 bases and J by 3 bases, with 13 bases between the two germline ends. Germline CDR1 and CDR2: SGHDT and YYEEEE. The CDR3 has 14 amino acids. The CDR3 region has the DNA TGTGCCAGCAGCTCCCCGAGAGGGGGCTACGAGCAGTACTTC. Its protein is CASSSPRGGYEQYF.

The chain joins TRBV5-4 to TRBJ1-5, with unresolved D. Trimming took off 3 bases at V and 0 bases at J, with 4 bases between the two ends. Germline V lookup: CDR1 SGHNT, CDR2 YYREEE (reference sequence). CDR3 size: 13 residues. The CDR3 spells CASSYNSNQPQHF. As DNA, the CDR3 is TGTGCCAGCAGCTACAATAGCAATCAGCCCCAGCATTTT.

The V and J genes are TRBV7-9 and TRBJ1-4, with a tentative D call TRBD1 (5 bases). Per germline, CDR1 SEHNR and CDR2 FQNEAQ (reference sequence). The V and J ends lost 1 base and 8 bases respectively, with 11 bases between them. CDR3 length equals 14 residues. The CDR3 DNA reads TGTGCCAGCAGCTTAGGAGGGGTCTGGGAAAAACTGTTTTTT. Translating gives CASSLGGVWEKLFF.

The J gene is TRBJ2-5, the V gene TRBV28; D is possibly TRBD2 (7 bases). The germline V gene encodes CDR1 MDHEN and CDR2 SYDVKM. Trimming took off 6 bases at V and 5 bases at J, with 22 bases between the two ends. The CDR3 totals 16 residues. This CDR3 is CASSHDGGPSGETQYF. As DNA, the CDR3 is TGTGCCAGCAGCCACGACGGGGGGCCTAGCGGCGAGACCCAGTACTTC.

The chain links TRBV6-5 to TRBJ1-2; D perhaps matches TRBD1 (6 bases). Trimming shortened V by 6 bases and J by 7 bases, and 12 bases separated the two germline ends. Per the germline V gene, CDR1 is MNHEY and CDR2 is SVGAGI. CDR3 size: 12 residues. CDR3 in amino acids: CASRYRDGGYTF. In nucleotides, the CDR3 is TGTGCCAGCAGGTACAGGGATGGTGGCTACACCTTC.

Remarks on this clone: At the DNA level, this CDR3 is encoded by other sequences in the same sample as well. The J gene is TRBJ2-7, the V gene TRBV7-9, with D uncertain. The germline V and J ends were trimmed by 1 base and 5 bases, with 6 bases remaining between them. This CDR3 has 12 residues. The germline CDR1 and CDR2 sequences are SEHNR and FQNEAQ (reference sequence). CDR3 region: CASSLVGDEQYF. CDR3 DNA: TGTGCCAGCAGCTTAGTAGGCGACGAGCAGTACTTC.

The chain is built from TRBV18 and TRBJ1-1; D call uncertain. V lost 2 bases and J 5 bases, leaving 15 bases between the germline ends. Germline values: CDR1 KGHSH, CDR2 LQKENI. The CDR3 covers 15 residues. CDR3 amino acids: CASSPNRGPGTEAFF. The CDR3 DNA reads as TGTGCCAGCTCACCAAATCGGGGTCCGGGGACTGAAGCTTTCTTT.

The chain employs TRBV29-1 and TRBJ1-1; TRBD1 agrees at 9 bases. The CDR3 is 12 amino acids. The germline V gene encodes CDR1 SQVTM and CDR2 ANQGSEA. V was clipped by 7 bases and J by 6 bases; unmatched bases: 6. The CDR3 reads CSAQGQGAEAFF. DNA of the CDR3: TGCAGCGCCCAGGGACAGGGCGCTGAAGCTTTCTTT.

V is TRBV11-2 and J is TRBJ2-1; TRBD1 might be the D (5 bases). This CDR3 region has 12 residues. Trimming pared 5 bases from V and 7 bases from J, leaving 9 bases between. The germline CDR1 and CDR2 sequences are SGHAT and FQNNGV. The CDR3 sequence: CASSIDRNEQFF. As DNA, the CDR3 is TGTGCCAGCAGCATCGACAGAAATGAGCAGTTCTTC.

This clone was counted a single time. The CDR3 nucleotides are TGTGCCAGCAGATACCGACAGGTCGCGAACACCGGGGAGCTGTTTTTT. It encodes CASRYRQVANTGELFF. The chain uses TRBV7-3 and TRBJ2-2; D possibly corresponds to TRBD1 (6 bases). The CDR3 contains 16 residues. CDR1 is SGHTA and CDR2 is FQGTGA in the germline V gene. V dropped 6 bases and J dropped 0 bases, with 14 bases sitting between them.